The present entry profiles one T cell receptor beta chain with its context. This record comes from a study of blood T cell repertoires in COVID-19. Across the whole study: Researchers got acute and convalescent COVID-19 samples from the United States, Italy and Spain. The cDNA or gDNA used as material had been derived from T cells, B-cell-depleted T cells, or PBMCs.

Study processing details: Reference gene primers were amplified, and this amplification served to estimate nucleated cell counts. Produced via immunoSEQ multiplex PCR; TCRdb's table is partial and in-frame only. The D gene and trimming were derived from the DNA, and the V and J assignments and clone size from that table. Of about 190,000 clones in the sample, around four fifths are singletons; the top ten hold 6% to 7%. The germline CDR1 and CDR2 sequences are SGHTA and FQGNSA. Deletions cut 5 bases from V and 8 bases from J, with 22 bases between. The CDR3 extends over 17 amino acids. The sequence was collected from a middle-aged woman with acute or convalescent COVID-19. Input material: peripheral blood. The chain uses TRBV7-2 and TRBJ1-6; D ambiguous. As DNA, the CDR3 is TGTGCCAGCAGCCCCGGCGGGCAGGCACGTCTTTATTCACCCCTCCACTTT. Translation: CASSPGGQARLYSPLHF.